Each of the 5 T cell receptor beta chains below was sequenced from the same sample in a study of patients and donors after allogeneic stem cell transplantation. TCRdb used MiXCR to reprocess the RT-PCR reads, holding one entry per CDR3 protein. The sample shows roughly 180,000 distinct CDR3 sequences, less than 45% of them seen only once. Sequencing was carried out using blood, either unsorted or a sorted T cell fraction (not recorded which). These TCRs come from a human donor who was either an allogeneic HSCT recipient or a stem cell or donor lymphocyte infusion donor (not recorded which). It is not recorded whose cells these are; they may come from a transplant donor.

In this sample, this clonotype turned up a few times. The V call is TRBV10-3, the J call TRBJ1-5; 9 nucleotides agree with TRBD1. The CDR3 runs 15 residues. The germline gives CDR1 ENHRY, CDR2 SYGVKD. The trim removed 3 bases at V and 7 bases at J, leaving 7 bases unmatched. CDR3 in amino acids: CAISDRDREEQPQHF. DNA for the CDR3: TGTGCCATCAGTGACAGGGACAGGGAGGAACAGCCCCAGCATTTT.

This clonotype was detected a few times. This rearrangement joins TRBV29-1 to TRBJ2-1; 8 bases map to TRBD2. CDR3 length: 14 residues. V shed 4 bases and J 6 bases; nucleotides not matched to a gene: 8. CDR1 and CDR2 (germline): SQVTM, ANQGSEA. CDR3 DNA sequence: TGCAGCGTTGGAGAAATCGGGAGGGCCAATGAGCAGTTCTTC. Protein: CSVGEIGRANEQFF.

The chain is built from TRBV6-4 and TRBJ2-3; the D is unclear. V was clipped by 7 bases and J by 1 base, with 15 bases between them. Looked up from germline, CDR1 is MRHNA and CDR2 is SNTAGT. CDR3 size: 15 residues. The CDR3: CASNLAPRGTDTQYF. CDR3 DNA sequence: TGTGCCAGCAATTTGGCCCCCCGGGGCACAGATACGCAGTATTTT.

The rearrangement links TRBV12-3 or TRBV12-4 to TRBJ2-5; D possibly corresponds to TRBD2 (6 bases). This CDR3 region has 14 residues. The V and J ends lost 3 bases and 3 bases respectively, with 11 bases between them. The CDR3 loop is CASSFKAGKETQYF. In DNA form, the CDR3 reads TGTGCCAGCAGTTTTAAAGCGGGTAAAGAGACCCAGTACTTC.

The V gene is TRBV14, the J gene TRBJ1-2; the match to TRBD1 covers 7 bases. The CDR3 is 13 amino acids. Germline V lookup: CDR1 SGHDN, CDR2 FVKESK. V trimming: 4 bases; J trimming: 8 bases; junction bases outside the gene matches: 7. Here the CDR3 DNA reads TGTGCCAGCAGCCGACAGGGTTTCGGGGGCTACACCTTC. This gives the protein CASSRQGFGGYTF.